The rows below give T cell receptor beta chains drawn from one sample of a study of identical twins. TCRdb re-derived calls from the 5' RACE reads in MiXCR, one entry per CDR3 protein. Of 650,000 to 750,000 distinct CDR3 sequences detected, 21% appear once; the ten largest clones hold 4.3%. The same data also contributed to another study, on T cells expressing NK-cell markers.

Sequenced: PBMCs. These receptors were collected from a woman between 18 and 29 years old in good health. Both conserved end residues are part of each CDR3. The order of the fields is J gene, CDR3 length, V gene, D gene, clone size, CDR3 protein, CDR3 DNA. D genes are given only for firm matches. Clone size is not always given. Where it is, it says once, few, many or a class for expanded clones.

J: TRBJ2-2
length: 14
V: TRBV2
D: .
size: .
CDR3: CASRWNTNTGELFF
DNA: TGTGCCAGCAGGTGGAACACCAACACCGGGGAGCTGTTTTTT

J: TRBJ1-1
length: 13
V: TRBV29-1
D: .
size: .
CDR3: CSVEGRGRTEAFF
DNA: TGCAGCGTTGAAGGCAGGGGTAGGACTGAAGCTTTCTTT

J: TRBJ2-1
length: 13
V: TRBV15
D: .
size: .
CDR3: CATSRVVANEQFF
DNA: TGTGCCACCAGCAGAGTAGTGGCCAATGAGCAGTTCTTC

J: TRBJ2-7
length: 16
V: TRBV25-1
D: TRBD1
size: .
CDR3: CASSGGTGPMSYEQYF
DNA: TGTGCCAGCAGTGGGGGGACAGGACCTATGTCCTACGAGCAGTACTTC

J: TRBJ1-4
length: 15
V: TRBV12-3/TRBV12-4
D: TRBD1
size: many
CDR3: CASSRDRGSNEKLFF
DNA: TGTGCCAGCAGTCGGGACAGGGGGTCTAATGAAAAACTGTTTTTT

J: TRBJ2-1
length: 11
V: TRBV20-1
D: TRBD2
size: many
CDR3: CSAGRDVEQFF
DNA: TGCAGTGCGGGGAGGGATGTTGAGCAGTTCTTC

J: TRBJ1-1
length: 17
V: TRBV9
D: .
size: few
CDR3: CASSSHGGRVGNTEAFF
DNA: TGTGCCAGCAGCAGTCATGGGGGACGAGTCGGAAACACTGAAGCTTTCTTT

J: TRBJ2-1
length: 15
V: TRBV20-1
D: TRBD2
size: few
CDR3: CSATSGRAFYNEQFF
DNA: TGCAGTGCCACTAGCGGGAGGGCCTTCTACAATGAGCAGTTCTTC

J: TRBJ2-2
length: 14
V: TRBV12-3/TRBV12-4
D: TRBD1
size: .
CDR3: CASWDRGVSGELFF
DNA: TGTGCCAGCTGGGACAGGGGAGTTTCCGGGGAGCTGTTTTTT

J: TRBJ2-7
length: 16
V: TRBV15
D: TRBD1
size: .
CDR3: CATSRITGQGRDEQYF
DNA: TGTGCCACCAGCAGGATAACGGGACAGGGTCGGGACGAGCAGTACTTC

J: TRBJ2-3
length: 14
V: TRBV10-3
D: .
size: few
CDR3: CAISEYRSTDTQYF
DNA: TGTGCCATCAGTGAGTACCGAAGCACAGATACGCAGTATTTT

J: TRBJ1-5
length: 14
V: TRBV12-3/TRBV12-4
D: .
size: many
CDR3: CASTSQVGNQPQHF
DNA: TGTGCCAGCACTAGTCAAGTGGGCAATCAGCCCCAGCATTTT

J: TRBJ2-7
length: 16
V: TRBV18
D: TRBD1
size: .
CDR3: CASSPPETGGDYEQYF
DNA: TGTGCCAGCTCACCACCGGAGACAGGGGGAGACTACGAGCAGTACTTC

J: TRBJ2-3
length: 17
V: TRBV7-9
D: TRBD2
size: .
CDR3: CASSSVAGGTLADTQYF
DNA: TGTGCCAGCAGCTCTGTCGCGGGGGGGACCCTCGCAGATACGCAGTATTTT

J: TRBJ2-5
length: 15
V: TRBV3-1
D: .
size: .
CDR3: CASSQGRRYQETQYF
DNA: TGTGCCAGCAGCCAAGGGAGGAGATACCAAGAGACCCAGTACTTC

J: TRBJ2-1
length: 17
V: TRBV4-3
D: TRBD2
size: .
CDR3: CASSQDGGGRDYNEQFF
DNA: TGCGCCAGCAGCCAAGATGGGGGCGGGAGGGACTACAATGAGCAGTTCTTC

J: TRBJ1-4
length: 12
V: TRBV5-1
D: .
size: .
CDR3: CASSAASSELFF
DNA: TGCGCCAGCAGCGCGGCGTCTTCAGAACTGTTTTTT

J: TRBJ2-3
length: 17
V: TRBV7-2
D: .
size: .
CDR3: CASSPPGCPACTDTQYF
DNA: TGTGCCAGCAGCCCGCCGGGATGCCCAGCCTGCACAGATACGCAGTATTTT

J: TRBJ2-7
length: 16
V: TRBV19
D: .
size: few
CDR3: CASSILPASLPYEQYF
DNA: TGTGCCAGTAGTATACTCCCAGCGTCACTTCCCTACGAGCAGTACTTC

J: TRBJ2-2
length: 16
V: TRBV6-1
D: TRBD2
size: .
CDR3: CASNSPGLASPGELFF
DNA: TGTGCCAGCAACAGCCCGGGACTAGCTTCCCCCGGGGAGCTGTTTTTT

J: TRBJ2-1
length: 15
V: TRBV9
D: TRBD2
size: few
CDR3: CASSVRTSGRGEQFF
DNA: TGTGCCAGCAGCGTCCGGACTAGCGGGAGAGGTGAGCAGTTCTTC

J: TRBJ2-4
length: 13
V: TRBV30
D: .
size: .
CDR3: CASNAVVKNIQYF
DNA: TGTGCCTCTAACGCGGTAGTTAAAAACATTCAGTACTTC

J: TRBJ2-7
length: 16
V: TRBV6-5
D: TRBD1
size: few
CDR3: CASSYARTGDSYEQYF
DNA: TGTGCCAGCAGTTACGCCCGGACAGGGGACTCCTACGAGCAGTACTTC

J: TRBJ2-1
length: 17
V: TRBV9
D: TRBD2
size: .
CDR3: CASSAGLAGAPYNEQFF
DNA: TGTGCCAGCAGCGCAGGACTAGCGGGAGCCCCCTACAATGAGCAGTTCTTC

J: TRBJ2-7
length: 14
V: TRBV11-2
D: .
size: many
CDR3: CASSQGIRDYEQYF
DNA: TGTGCCAGCAGCCAGGGAATCCGCGACTACGAGCAGTACTTC

J: TRBJ2-1
length: 16
V: TRBV5-1
D: TRBD2
size: .
CDR3: CASSLFGGSSYNEQFF
DNA: TGCGCCAGCAGCTTGTTCGGCGGGAGCTCCTACAATGAGCAGTTCTTC

J: TRBJ2-7
length: 12
V: TRBV3-1
D: .
size: .
CDR3: CASSHARNEQYF
DNA: TGTGCCAGCAGCCATGCACGCAATGAGCAGTACTTC

J: TRBJ2-3
length: 12
V: TRBV20-1
D: .
size: .
CDR3: CSAKTSTDTQYF
DNA: TGCAGTGCTAAGACTAGCACAGATACGCAGTATTTT

J: TRBJ1-4
length: 17
V: TRBV20-1
D: TRBD1
size: .
CDR3: CSVLGRGQGMSNEKLFF
DNA: TGCAGTGTCTTGGGCCGGGGACAGGGCATGTCTAATGAAAAACTGTTTTTT

J: TRBJ2-7
length: 13
V: TRBV7-9
D: .
size: .
CDR3: CASSDRDQNEQYF
DNA: TGTGCCAGCAGCGACCGGGACCAGAACGAGCAGTACTTC

J: TRBJ2-3
length: 14
V: TRBV20-1
D: .
size: many
CDR3: CSARDFLGTDTQYF
DNA: TGCAGTGCTAGAGATTTCCTCGGCACAGATACGCAGTATTTT

J: TRBJ2-3
length: 17
V: TRBV10-3
D: .
size: .
CDR3: CAISEIPAGQSRDTQYF
DNA: TGTGCCATCAGTGAGATTCCCGCGGGACAGTCCCGAGATACGCAGTATTTT

J: TRBJ1-1
length: 12
V: TRBV7-9
D: TRBD1
size: .
CDR3: CASGQEATEAFF
DNA: TGTGCCAGCGGACAGGAAGCCACTGAAGCTTTCTTT

J: TRBJ1-6
length: 17
V: TRBV5-8
D: TRBD1
size: once
CDR3: CASSFANRDRAVSPLHF
DNA: TGTGCCAGCAGCTTCGCCAATCGGGACAGGGCAGTATCACCCCTCCACTTT

J: TRBJ2-1
length: 12
V: TRBV12-3/TRBV12-4
D: .
size: .
CDR3: CASSPTQSTQFF
DNA: TGTGCCAGCAGTCCGACCCAATCCACGCAGTTCTTC

J: TRBJ2-7
length: 14
V: TRBV7-2
D: TRBD1
size: few
CDR3: CASSLVTGGYEQYF
DNA: TGTGCCAGCAGCTTGGTAACAGGGGGCTACGAGCAGTACTTC

J: TRBJ2-3
length: 14
V: TRBV7-9
D: .
size: .
CDR3: CASSSNRDFYTQYF
DNA: TGTGCCAGCAGCTCGAACCGGGACTTCTATACGCAGTATTTT

J: TRBJ2-7
length: 12
V: TRBV7-2
D: .
size: few
CDR3: CASGRPYYEQYF
DNA: TGTGCCAGCGGCCGGCCCTACTACGAGCAGTACTTC